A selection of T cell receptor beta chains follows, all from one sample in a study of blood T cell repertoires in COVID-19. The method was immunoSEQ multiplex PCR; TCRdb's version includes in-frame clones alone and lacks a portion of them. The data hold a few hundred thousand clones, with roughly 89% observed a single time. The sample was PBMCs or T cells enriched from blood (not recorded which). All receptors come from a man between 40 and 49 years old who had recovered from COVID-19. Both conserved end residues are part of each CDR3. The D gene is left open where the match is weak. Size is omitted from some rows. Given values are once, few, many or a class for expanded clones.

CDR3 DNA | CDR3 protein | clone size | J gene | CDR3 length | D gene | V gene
TGTGCCAGCAGTTTTTCAGGGAAGTGGCCCTACGAGCAGTACTTC | CASSFSGKWPYEQYF | - | TRBJ2-7 | 15 | - | TRBV6-6
TGTGCCAGCAGCAACAGGGGAGGTGAGCAGTTCTTC | CASSNRGGEQFF | many | TRBJ2-1 | 12 | - | TRBV28
TGTGCCAGCAGTTTCAGCGGCTACGAGCAGTACTTC | CASSFSGYEQYF | - | TRBJ2-7 | 12 | - | TRBV6-2/TRBV6-3
TGTGCCAGCAGCTACGTCCCGGGACAGGGATTAGGAAACACCATATATTTT | CASSYVPGQGLGNTIYF | - | TRBJ1-3 | 17 | TRBD1 | TRBV7-2
TGTGCTAGTGGTTTGTTCCGGGACAGCGACTATAGCAATCAGCCCCAGCATTTT | CASGLFRDSDYSNQPQHF | - | TRBJ1-5 | 18 | TRBD1 | TRBV12-5
TGTGCCAGCAGTTTACTGGGGGCCAACACTGAAGCTTTCTTT | CASSLLGANTEAFF | - | TRBJ1-1 | 14 | - | TRBV28
TGCGCCAGCAGCTTGGGGGGGACTGCCCTTTCCTACAATGAGCAGTTCTTC | CASSLGGTALSYNEQFF | few | TRBJ2-1 | 17 | - | TRBV5-1
TGTGCCAGCAGCATCCGGACTAGCGGGGGGGAGGCAGATACGCAGTATTTT | CASSIRTSGGEADTQYF | - | TRBJ2-3 | 17 | TRBD2 | TRBV9
TGTGCCAGCAGCTTAGGGAGGTTAGCAATGAACACCGGGGAGCTGTTTTTT | CASSLGRLAMNTGELFF | - | TRBJ2-2 | 17 | - | TRBV11-2
TGTGCCAGCAGTCCCATCACACAAACCACCTACGAGCAGTACTTC | CASSPITQTTYEQYF | - | TRBJ2-7 | 15 | - | TRBV28
TGTGCCTGGAGTTTATCGGGCTACGAGCAGTACTTC | CAWSLSGYEQYF | - | TRBJ2-7 | 12 | - | TRBV30
TGTGCCAGCAGTTTTATGGGGGGACAGCGCACAGATACGCAGTATTTT | CASSFMGGQRTDTQYF | - | TRBJ2-3 | 16 | - | TRBV27
TGTGCCAGCAGCTTGGGAACCGGGACAGGGTACTATGGCTACACCTTC | CASSLGTGTGYYGYTF | - | TRBJ1-2 | 16 | TRBD1 | TRBV5-5
TGTGCCAGTAGAACGGGACTCCTAAATTCACCCCTCCACTTT | CASRTGLLNSPLHF | - | TRBJ1-6 | 14 | - | TRBV19
TGCAGCGTTCGGACAAACCCGCCGGATACGCAGTATTTT | CSVRTNPPDTQYF | - | TRBJ2-3 | 13 | - | TRBV29-1
TGTGCCAGCAGGAAGGTTGTGGGGACAGGGATAGACTACGAGCAGTACTTC | CASRKVVGTGIDYEQYF | - | TRBJ2-7 | 17 | TRBD1 | TRBV27
TGTGCCAGCAGCCCCGGGACTAGCGGGAGGGCCCCACCGGAGACCCAGTACTTC | CASSPGTSGRAPPETQYF | - | TRBJ2-5 | 18 | TRBD2 | TRBV28
TGTGCCACCAGTGATTTGGTAGCGGGCCCAGATACTCTTAGCACAGATACGCAGTATTTT | CATSDLVAGPDTLSTDTQYF | - | TRBJ2-3 | 20 | TRBD2 | TRBV24-1
TGTGCCAGCAGCTTAGGTCTAGCGGGAGGGCCTGGCTCAGATACGCAGTATTTT | CASSLGLAGGPGSDTQYF | once | TRBJ2-3 | 18 | TRBD2 | TRBV5-6
TGTGCCATCAGTGCAAGGAGCGACGAGCAGTACTTC | CAISARSDEQYF | few | TRBJ2-7 | 12 | - | TRBV10-3